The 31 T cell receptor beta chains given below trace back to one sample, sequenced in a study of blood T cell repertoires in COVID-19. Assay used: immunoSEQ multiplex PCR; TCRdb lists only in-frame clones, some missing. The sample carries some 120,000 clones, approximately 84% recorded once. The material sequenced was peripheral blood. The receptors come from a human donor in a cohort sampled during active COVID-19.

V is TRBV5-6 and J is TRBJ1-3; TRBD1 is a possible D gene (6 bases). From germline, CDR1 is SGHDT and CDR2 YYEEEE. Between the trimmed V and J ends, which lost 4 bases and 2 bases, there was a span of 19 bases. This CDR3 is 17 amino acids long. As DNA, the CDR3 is TGTGCCAGCAGCCCGTCCCTCGGGGGGGCGGCTGGAAACACCATATATTTT. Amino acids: CASSPSLGGAAGNTIYF.

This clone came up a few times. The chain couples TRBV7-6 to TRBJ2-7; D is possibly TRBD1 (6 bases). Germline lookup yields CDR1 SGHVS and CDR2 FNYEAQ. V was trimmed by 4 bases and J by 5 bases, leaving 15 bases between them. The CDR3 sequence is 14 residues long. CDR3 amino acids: CASSSSGVIHEQYF. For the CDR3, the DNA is TGTGCCAGCAGCTCATCAGGGGTAATCCACGAGCAGTACTTC.

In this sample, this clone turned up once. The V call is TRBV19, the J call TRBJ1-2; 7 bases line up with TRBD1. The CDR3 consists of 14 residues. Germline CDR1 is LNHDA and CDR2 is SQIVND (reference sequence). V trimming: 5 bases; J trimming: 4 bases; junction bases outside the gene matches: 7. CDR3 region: CASSEPGQTYGYTF. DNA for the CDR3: TGTGCCAGTAGTGAGCCGGGACAGACCTATGGCTACACCTTC. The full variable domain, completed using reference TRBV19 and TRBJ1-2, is DGGITQSPKYLFRKEGQNVTLSCEQNLNHDAMYWYRQDPGQGLRLIYYSQIVNDFQKGDIAEGYSVSREKKESFPLTVTSAQKNPTAFYLCASSEPGQTYGYTFGSGTRLTVV.

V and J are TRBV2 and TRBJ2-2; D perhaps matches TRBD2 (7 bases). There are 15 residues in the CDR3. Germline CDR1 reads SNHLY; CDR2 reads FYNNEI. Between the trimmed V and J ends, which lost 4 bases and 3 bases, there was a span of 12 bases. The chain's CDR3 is CASSVGGLHTGELFF. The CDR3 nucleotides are TGTGCCAGCAGTGTCGGGGGGCTTCACACCGGGGAGCTGTTTTTT.

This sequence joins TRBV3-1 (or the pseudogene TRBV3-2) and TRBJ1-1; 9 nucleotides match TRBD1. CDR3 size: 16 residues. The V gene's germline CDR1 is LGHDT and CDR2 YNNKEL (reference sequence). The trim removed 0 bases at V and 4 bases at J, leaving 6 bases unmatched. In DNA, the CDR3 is TGTGCCAGCAGCCAAGATTGGGGGGACAGGGCCACTGAAGCTTTCTTT. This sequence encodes CASSQDWGDRATEAFF.

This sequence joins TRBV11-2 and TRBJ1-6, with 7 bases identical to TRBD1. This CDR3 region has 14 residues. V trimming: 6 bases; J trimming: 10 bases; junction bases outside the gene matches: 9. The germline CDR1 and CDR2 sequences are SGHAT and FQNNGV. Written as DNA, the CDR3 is TGTGCCAGCAGGCCCCAGGGGGTTTGGTCACCCCTCCACTTT. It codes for CASRPQGVWSPLHF.

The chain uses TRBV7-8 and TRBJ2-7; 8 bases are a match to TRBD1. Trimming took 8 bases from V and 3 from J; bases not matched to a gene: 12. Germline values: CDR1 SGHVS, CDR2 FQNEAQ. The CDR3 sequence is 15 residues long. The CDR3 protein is CASCPTGEPIYEQYF. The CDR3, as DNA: TGTGCCAGCTGCCCGACAGGGGAACCCATCTACGAGCAGTACTTC.

CDR3: CASSGTGFNQPQHF. CDR3 bases: TGTGCCAGCAGCGGGACAGGTTTCAATCAGCCCCAGCATTTT. J is TRBJ1-5 and V is TRBV6-5; 8 nucleotides match TRBD1. The CDR3 runs to 14 residues. V shed 6 bases and J 3 bases; nucleotides not matched to a gene: 4. Per the germline V gene, CDR1 is MNHEY and CDR2 is SVGAGI.

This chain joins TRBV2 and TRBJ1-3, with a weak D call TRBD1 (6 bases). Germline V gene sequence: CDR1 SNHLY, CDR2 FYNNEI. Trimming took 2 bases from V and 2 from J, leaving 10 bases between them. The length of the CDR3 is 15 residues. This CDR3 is CASSEPGDPGNTIYF. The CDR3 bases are TGTGCCAGCAGTGAACCAGGGGATCCTGGAAACACCATATATTTT. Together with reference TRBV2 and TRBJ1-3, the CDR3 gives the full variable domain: EPEVTQTPSHQVTQMGQEVILRCVPISNHLYFYWYRQILGQKVEFLVSFYNNEISEKSEIFDDQFSVERPDGSNFTLKIRSTKLEDSAMYFCASSEPGDPGNTIYFGEGSWLTVV.

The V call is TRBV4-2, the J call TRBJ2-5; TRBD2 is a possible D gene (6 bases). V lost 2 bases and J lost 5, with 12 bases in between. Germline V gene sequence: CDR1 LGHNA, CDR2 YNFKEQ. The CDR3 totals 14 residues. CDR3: CASSQRLDKETQYF. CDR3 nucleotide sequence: TGTGCCAGCAGCCAACGACTAGATAAGGAGACCCAGTACTTC.

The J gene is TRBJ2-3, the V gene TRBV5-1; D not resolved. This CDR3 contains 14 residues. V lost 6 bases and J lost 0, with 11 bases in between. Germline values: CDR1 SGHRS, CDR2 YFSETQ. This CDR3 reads CASTLDTSTDTQYF. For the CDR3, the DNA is TGCGCCAGCACCCTCGACACTAGCACAGATACGCAGTATTTT. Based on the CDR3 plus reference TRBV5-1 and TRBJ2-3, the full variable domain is KAGVTQTPRYLIKTRGQQVTLSCSPISGHRSVSWYQQTPGQGLQFLFEYFSETQRNKGNFPGRFSGRQFSNSRSEMNVSTLELGDSALYLCASTLDTSTDTQYFGPGTRLTVL.

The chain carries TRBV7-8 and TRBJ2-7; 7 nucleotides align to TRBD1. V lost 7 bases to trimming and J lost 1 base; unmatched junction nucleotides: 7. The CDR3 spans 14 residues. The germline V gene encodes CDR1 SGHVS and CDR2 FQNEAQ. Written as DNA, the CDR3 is TGTGCCAGCACACGACAGGGAGCGTCCTACGAGCAGTACTTC. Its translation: CASTRQGASYEQYF.

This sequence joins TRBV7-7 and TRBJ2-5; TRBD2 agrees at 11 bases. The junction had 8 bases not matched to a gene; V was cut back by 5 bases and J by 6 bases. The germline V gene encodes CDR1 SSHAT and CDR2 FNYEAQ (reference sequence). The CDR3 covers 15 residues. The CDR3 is CASSQLAGGLQTQYF. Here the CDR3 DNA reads TGTGCCAGCAGCCAGCTAGCGGGGGGCCTCCAGACCCAGTACTTC.

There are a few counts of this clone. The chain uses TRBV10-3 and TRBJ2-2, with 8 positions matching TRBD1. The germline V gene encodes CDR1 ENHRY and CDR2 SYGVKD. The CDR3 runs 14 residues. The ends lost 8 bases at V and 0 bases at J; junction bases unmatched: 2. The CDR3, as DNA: TGTGCCATCGCAGGGGGCTCGAACACCGGGGAGCTGTTTTTT. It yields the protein CAIAGGSNTGELFF.

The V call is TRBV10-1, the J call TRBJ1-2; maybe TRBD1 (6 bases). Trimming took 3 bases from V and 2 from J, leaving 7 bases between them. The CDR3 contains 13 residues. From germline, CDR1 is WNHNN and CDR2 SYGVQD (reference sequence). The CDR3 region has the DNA TGCGCCAGCAGTGAAGACAGGAACTATGGCTACACCTTC. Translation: CASSEDRNYGYTF.

CDR3 in amino acids: CASSIEGLTTEAFF. Written as DNA, the CDR3 is TGTGCCAGTAGTATTGAGGGTTTGACCACTGAAGCTTTCTTT. V usage is TRBV19 and J usage is TRBJ1-1; D is unclear. The length of the CDR3 is 14 residues. Germline lookup yields CDR1 LNHDA and CDR2 SQIVND (reference sequence). The ends were cut back, 3 bases at V and 4 bases at J, with 12 bases in the middle.

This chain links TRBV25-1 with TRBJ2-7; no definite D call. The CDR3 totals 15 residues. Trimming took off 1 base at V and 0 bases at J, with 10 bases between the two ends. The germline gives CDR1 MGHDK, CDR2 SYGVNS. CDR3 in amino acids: CASSESGLSSYEQYF. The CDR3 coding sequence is TGTGCCAGCAGTGAATCAGGCCTGAGCTCCTACGAGCAGTACTTC.

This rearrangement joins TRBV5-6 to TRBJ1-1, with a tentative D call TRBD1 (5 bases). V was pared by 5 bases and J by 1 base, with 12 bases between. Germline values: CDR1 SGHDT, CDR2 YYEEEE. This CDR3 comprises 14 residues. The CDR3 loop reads CASSSGLKNTEAFF. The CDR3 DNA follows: TGTGCCAGCAGTTCGGGACTTAAGAACACTGAAGCTTTCTTT. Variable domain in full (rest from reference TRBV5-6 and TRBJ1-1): DAGVTQSPTHLIKTRGQQVTLRCSPKSGHDTVSWYQQALGQGPQFIFQYYEEEERQRGNFPDRFSGHQFPNYSSELNVNALLLGDSALYLCASSSGLKNTEAFFGQGTRLTVV.

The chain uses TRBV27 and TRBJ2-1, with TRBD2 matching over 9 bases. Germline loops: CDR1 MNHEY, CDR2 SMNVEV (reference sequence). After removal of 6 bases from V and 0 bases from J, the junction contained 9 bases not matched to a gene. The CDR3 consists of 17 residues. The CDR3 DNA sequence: TGTGCCAGCAGCAATCTAGCGGGGTCTAGCTCCTACAATGAGCAGTTCTTC. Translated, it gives CASSNLAGSSSYNEQFF.

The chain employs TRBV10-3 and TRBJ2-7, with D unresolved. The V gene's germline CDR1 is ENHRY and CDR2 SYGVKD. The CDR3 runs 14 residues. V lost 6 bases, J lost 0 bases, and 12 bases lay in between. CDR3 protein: CAIRSGSNSYEQYF. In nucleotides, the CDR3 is TGTGCCATCAGGTCCGGGTCCAACTCCTACGAGCAGTACTTC.

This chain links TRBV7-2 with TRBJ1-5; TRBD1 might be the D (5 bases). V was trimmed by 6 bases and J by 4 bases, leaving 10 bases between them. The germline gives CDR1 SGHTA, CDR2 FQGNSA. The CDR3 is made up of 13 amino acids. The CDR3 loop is CASRQDMNQPQHF. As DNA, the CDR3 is TGTGCCAGCAGGCAGGACATGAATCAGCCCCAGCATTTT.

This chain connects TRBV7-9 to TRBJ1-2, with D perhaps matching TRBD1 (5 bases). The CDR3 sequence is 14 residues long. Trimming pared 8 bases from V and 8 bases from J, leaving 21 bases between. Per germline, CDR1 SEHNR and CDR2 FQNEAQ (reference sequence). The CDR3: CASYAVGGLSGYTF. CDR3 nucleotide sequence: TGTGCCAGCTATGCTGTGGGGGGTTTAAGCGGCTACACCTTC.

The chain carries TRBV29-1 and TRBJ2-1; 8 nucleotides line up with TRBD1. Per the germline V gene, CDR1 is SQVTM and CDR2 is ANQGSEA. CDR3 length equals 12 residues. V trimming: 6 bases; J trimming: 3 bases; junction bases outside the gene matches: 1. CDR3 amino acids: CSVGQGYNEQFF. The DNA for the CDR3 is TGCAGCGTCGGACAGGGCTACAATGAGCAGTTCTTC.

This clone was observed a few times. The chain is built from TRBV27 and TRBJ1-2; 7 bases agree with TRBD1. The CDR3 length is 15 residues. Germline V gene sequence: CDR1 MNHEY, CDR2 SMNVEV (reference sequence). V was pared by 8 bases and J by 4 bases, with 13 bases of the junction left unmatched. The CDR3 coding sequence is TGTGCCAGCGGGAGTTGGGGACAGACTATCTATGGCTACACCTTC. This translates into CASGSWGQTIYGYTF.

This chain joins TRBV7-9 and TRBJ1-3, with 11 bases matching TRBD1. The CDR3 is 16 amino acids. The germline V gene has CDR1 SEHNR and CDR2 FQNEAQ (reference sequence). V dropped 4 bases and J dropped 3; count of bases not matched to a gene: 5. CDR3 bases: TGTGCCAGCAGCTCAACGGACAGGGGGCTTGGAAACACCATATATTTT. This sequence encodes CASSSTDRGLGNTIYF.

The CDR3 is CASSLRTGGRNTEAFF. CDR3 nucleotides: TGTGCCAGCAGCCTTAGGACAGGGGGCAGGAACACTGAAGCTTTCTTT. The chain carries TRBV3-1 (or the pseudogene TRBV3-2) and TRBJ1-1; 11 bases match TRBD1. J gave up 1 base and V 4 bases, and 5 bases lay outside the gene matches. CDR3 length: 16 amino acids. The germline V gene has CDR1 LGHDT and CDR2 YNNKEL (reference sequence).

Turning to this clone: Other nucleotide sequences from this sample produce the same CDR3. Written as DNA, the CDR3 is TGTGCCAGTAGTATTCGCCAGGGGTCTAATGAAAAACTGTTTTTT. This sequence encodes CASSIRQGSNEKLFF. This chain connects TRBV19 to TRBJ1-4; perhaps TRBD1 as D (6 bases). V lost 3 bases and J lost 3, with 11 bases in between. The CDR3 totals 15 residues. The germline CDR1 and CDR2 sequences are LNHDA and SQIVND (reference sequence).

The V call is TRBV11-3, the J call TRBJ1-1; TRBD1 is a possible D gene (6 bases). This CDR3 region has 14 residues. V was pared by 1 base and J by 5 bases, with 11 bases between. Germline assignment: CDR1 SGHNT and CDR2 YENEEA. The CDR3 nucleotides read TGTGCCAGCAGCTTAGGAAGGGGGTCGACTGAAGCTTTCTTT. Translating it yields CASSLGRGSTEAFF.

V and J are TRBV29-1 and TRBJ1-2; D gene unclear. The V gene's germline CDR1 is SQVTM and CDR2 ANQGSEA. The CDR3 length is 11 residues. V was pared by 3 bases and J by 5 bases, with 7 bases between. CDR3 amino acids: CSVEQNYGYTF. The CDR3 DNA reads TGCAGCGTTGAGCAGAATTATGGCTACACCTTC.

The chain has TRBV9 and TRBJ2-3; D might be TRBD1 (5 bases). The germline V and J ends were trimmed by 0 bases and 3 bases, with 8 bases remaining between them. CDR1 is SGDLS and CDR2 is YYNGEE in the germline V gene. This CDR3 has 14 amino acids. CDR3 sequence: CASSVEGQTDTQYF. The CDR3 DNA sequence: TGTGCCAGCAGCGTAGAGGGGCAGACAGATACGCAGTATTTT.

The CDR3: CASSRGQGASYEQYF. In DNA form, the CDR3 reads TGTGCCAGCAGCCGCGGACAGGGGGCCTCCTACGAGCAGTACTTC. The chain is built from TRBV6-5 and TRBJ2-7, with TRBD1 identical over 11 bases. Germline lookup yields CDR1 MNHEY and CDR2 SVGAGI. The CDR3 is made up of 15 amino acids. Germline trimming cut 6 bases from V and 0 bases from J; bases unmatched to any gene: 4.